Each of the 32 T cell receptor beta chains below was sequenced from the same sample in a study of beta chain features in type 1 diabetes. Overall study findings and caveats: There was a moderate but significant shortening of TCRB CDR3s in all four CD4+ subsets of Type 1 diabetes patients.

What was sequenced were expressed TCRB transcripts, since all of the isolated RNA had been reverse transcribed. Profiling relied on immunoSEQ multiplex PCR, and the TCRdb table lists in-frame clones only, not all of them. The sample carries hundreds of thousands of clones, roughly an eighth recorded once. No antigen has been identified for these receptors. The sequenced sample consisted of naive CD4+ T cells from blood. The source is a man between 18 and 29 years old with type 1 diabetes.

The V gene is TRBV5-6, the J gene TRBJ2-6; D remains ambiguous. Germline-derived CDR1 and CDR2 are SGHDT and YYEEEE. The CDR3 totals 16 residues. The V end was cut by 2 bases, the J end by 0 bases, with 9 bases between. The CDR3 reads CASSLTRSSGANVLTF. The DNA of the CDR3 is TGTGCCAGCAGCTTAACTCGTTCCTCTGGGGCCAACGTCCTGACTTTC.

As DNA, the CDR3 is TGTGCCAGCAGCTTAGGAGGGACAGGGACGGGCAGTGGCTACACCTTC. Amino acid sequence: CASSLGGTGTGSGYTF. The chain combines TRBV7-2 with TRBJ1-2, with 9 bases lining up with TRBD1. Germline CDR1 reads SGHTA; CDR2 reads FQGNSA. The V and J ends lost 1 base and 7 bases, in that order; junction bases with no gene match: 10. The CDR3 runs 16 residues.

This clone was observed a handful of times. Different DNA sequences within this sample yield the same CDR3. The chain carries TRBV2 and TRBJ2-5; 9 bases are shared with TRBD1. The germline V gene encodes CDR1 SNHLY and CDR2 FYNNEI. V dropped 8 bases and J dropped 3; count of bases not matched to a gene: 4. CDR3 size: 13 residues. CDR3 in amino acids: CASSGTGKETQYF. The CDR3 DNA reads TGTGCCAGCTCCGGGACAGGGAAAGAGACCCAGTACTTC.

This clone was seen only a few times. The J gene is TRBJ2-1, the V gene TRBV9; 9 bases fit TRBD2. J gave up 2 bases and V 0 bases, and 6 bases lay outside the gene matches. The CDR3 covers 17 residues. CDR1 is SGDLS, CDR2 YYNGEE, per germline. CDR3 in amino acids: CASSVGLTSGPYNEQFF. The CDR3 DNA sequence: TGTGCCAGCAGCGTAGGTTTAACTAGCGGGCCCTACAATGAGCAGTTCTTC.

This clone was observed a handful of times. The CDR3 nucleotides read TGTGCCACCAGTAGGAGCTCCTACAATGAGCAGTTCTTC. It yields the protein CATSRSSYNEQFF. The chain links TRBV15 to TRBJ2-1; unclear D gene. Germline CDR1 reads LNHNV; CDR2 reads YYDKDF (reference sequence). The CDR3 consists of 13 residues. Trimming cost V 6 bases and J 0 bases, with 6 bases left between them.

Only a few counts were recorded for this clone. The V gene is TRBV20-1, the J gene TRBJ2-5; no clear D gene. V lost 5 bases, J lost 5 bases, and 9 bases lay in between. CDR3 length equals 11 residues. Germline assignment: CDR1 DFQATT and CDR2 SNEGSKA (reference sequence). The CDR3 region is CSAAKPETQYF. The CDR3, as DNA: TGCAGTGCTGCCAAGCCGGAGACCCAGTACTTC.

This clone was found a few times. This chain connects TRBV30 to TRBJ2-3; no definite D call. The CDR3 loop spans 12 amino acids. Trimming shortened V by 1 base and J by 6 bases, and 8 bases separated the two germline ends. CDR1 is GTSNPN and CDR2 is SVGIG in the germline V gene (reference sequence). The CDR3 is CAWSAGQDTQYF. The CDR3 DNA follows: TGTGCCTGGAGTGCGGGCCAGGATACGCAGTATTTT.

This rearrangement joins TRBV30 to TRBJ2-7; D unresolved. Trimming pared 8 bases from V and 4 bases from J, leaving 6 bases between. Germline V CDR1 and CDR2: GTSNPN, SVGIG (reference sequence). The CDR3 is 9 residues long. For the CDR3, the DNA is TGTGCCATGGGGTACGAGCAGTACTTC. This sequence encodes CAMGYEQYF.

V is TRBV30 and J is TRBJ2-1; the D call may be TRBD1 or TRBD2 (5 bases each). V was pared by 2 bases and J by 2 bases, with 13 bases between. This CDR3 comprises 15 residues. Germline assignment: CDR1 GTSNPN and CDR2 SVGIG (reference sequence). The CDR3 DNA sequence: TGTGCCTGGAGTTCGGGACGGAACACCTACAATGAGCAGTTCTTC. Protein sequence: CAWSSGRNTYNEQFF. Variable domain in full (rest from reference TRBV30 and TRBJ2-1): SQTIHQWPATLVQPVGSPLSLECTVEGTSNPNLYWYRQAAGRGLQLLFYSVGIGQISSEVPQNLSASRPQDRQFILSSKKLLLSDSGFYLCAWSSGRNTYNEQFFGPGTRLTVL.

This clone was recorded a few times. The J gene is TRBJ2-2, the V gene TRBV5-4; 11 nucleotides line up with TRBD2. This CDR3 is built from 16 residues. V lost 4 bases and J lost 6; bases outside the gene matches: 8. CDR1 is SGHNT and CDR2 is YYREEE in the germline V gene (reference sequence). The CDR3, as DNA: TGTGCCAGCAGCACTAGCGGGAGAGGGGGCCCCGGGGAGCTGTTTTTT. Amino acids: CASSTSGRGGPGELFF.

This clone was seen only a few times. The rearrangement links TRBV7-9 to TRBJ2-7, with unresolved D. Deletions cut 5 bases from V and 2 bases from J, with 10 bases between. This CDR3 spans 13 amino acids. Germline V CDR1 and CDR2: SEHNR, FQNEAQ (reference sequence). The CDR3 DNA sequence: TGTGCCAGCAGCCTCGACCCTCCCTACGAGCAGTACTTC. Protein sequence: CASSLDPPYEQYF.

This rearrangement joins TRBV7-2 to TRBJ1-3; no firm D call. Germline V gene lookup returns CDR1 SGHTA and CDR2 FQGNSA. V lost 5 bases and J lost 0, with 11 bases in between. The CDR3 is 15 residues long. CDR3: CASSDVWGSGNTIYF. The CDR3 bases are TGTGCCAGCAGCGACGTGTGGGGCTCTGGAAACACCATATATTTT.

The CDR3 region is CASSPRQANEKLFF. The CDR3 DNA reads as TGTGCCAGCTCACCGCGGCAGGCTAATGAAAAACTGTTTTTT. The rearrangement links TRBV18 to TRBJ1-4; the D is unclear. The CDR3 is 14 amino acids. Germline CDR1 is KGHSH and CDR2 is LQKENI. V lost 3 bases and J lost 3, with 8 bases in between.

This chain connects TRBV25-1 to TRBJ2-1; D is undetermined. The CDR3 is 15 amino acids. V was shortened by 5 bases and J by 4 bases, with 15 bases between the two germline ends. Germline V gene sequence: CDR1 MGHDK, CDR2 SYGVNS. The CDR3 region has the DNA TGTGCCAGCAGTTACCCGGGTCGAACTTACAATGAGCAGTTCTTC. It is translated as CASSYPGRTYNEQFF.

This chain links TRBV6-5 with TRBJ1-5, with 7 positions matching TRBD1. From germline, CDR1 is MNHEY and CDR2 SVGAGI. V shed 6 bases, J shed 3 bases, and the junction held 5 bases outside the gene matches. The CDR3 runs to 14 residues. CDR3: CASRVGTANQPQHF. DNA of the CDR3: TGTGCCAGCAGGGTCGGGACAGCCAATCAGCCCCAGCATTTT.

The gene calls are TRBV20-1 and TRBJ2-1, with D unclear. The CDR3 loop spans 11 amino acids. The germline V gene encodes CDR1 DFQATT and CDR2 SNEGSKA (reference sequence). Trimming removed 1 base from V and 9 bases from J, with 7 bases in between. The CDR3 nucleotides are TGCAGTGCTAGAGCCCAGTCTGAGCAGTTCTTC. Amino acid sequence: CSARAQSEQFF.

This sequence joins TRBV15 and TRBJ2-7, with D possibly TRBD1 on 6 matching bases. CDR1 is LNHNV and CDR2 is YYDKDF in the germline V gene (reference sequence). Deletions cut 5 bases from V and 1 base from J, with 15 bases between. The CDR3 extends over 15 amino acids. In nucleotides, the CDR3 is TGTGCCACCAGCCCCGGGACACACTTATCCTACGAGCAGTACTTC. The encoded protein is CATSPGTHLSYEQYF.

This clone was seen only a few times. The V and J genes are TRBV4-1 and TRBJ2-1, with 8 nucleotides matching TRBD2. This CDR3 has 15 residues. The germline gives CDR1 MGHRA, CDR2 YSYEKL. J gave up 12 bases and V 0 bases, and 10 bases lay outside the gene matches. This chain's CDR3 is CASSQEGRARGGQFF. The CDR3 DNA is TGCGCCAGCAGCCAAGAAGGAAGGGCACGGGGGGGGCAGTTCTTC.

This clone was seen more than once but under ten times. This chain joins TRBV7-3 and TRBJ1-1; D is unresolved. Trimming took off 3 bases at V and 4 bases at J, with 9 bases between the two ends. CDR3 length: 13 amino acids. Germline V gives CDR1 SGHTA, CDR2 FQGTGA. The CDR3 DNA sequence: TGTGCCAGCAGCTTGGTTCGTACCACTGAAGCTTTCTTT. Protein sequence: CASSLVRTTEAFF.

The rearrangement joins TRBV1 to TRBJ2-7; the D call of TRBD1 is as the table states it, not checked on the DNA. TRBV1 is flagged as a pseudogene. This CDR3 is 17 amino acids long. The CDR3 DNA reads TGCACCAGCAGCCAAGCCTCCGGGACAGGGTTTTTTGTCGAGCAGTACTTC. This sequence encodes CTSSQASGTGFFVEQYF.

The genes are TRBV30 and TRBJ2-2; perhaps D is TRBD1 or TRBD2 (6 bases each). The V end lost 2 bases, the J end lost 4 bases, and 11 bases lay between the germline ends. This CDR3 has 14 residues. Germline CDR1 is GTSNPN and CDR2 is SVGIG (reference sequence). CDR3 protein: CAWSWGAGTGELFF. The CDR3 DNA is TGTGCCTGGAGTTGGGGGGCGGGCACCGGGGAGCTGTTTTTT.

The table lists this clone with a few counts. The chain carries TRBV6-5 and TRBJ2-2; 7 positions agree with TRBD1. V shed 2 bases and J 3 bases; nucleotides not matched to a gene: 6. Germline CDR1 MNHEY, CDR2 SVGAGI. The CDR3 covers 16 residues. This chain's CDR3 is CASSYALTGYTGELFF. The CDR3 nucleotides read TGTGCCAGCAGTTACGCCCTGACAGGGTACACCGGGGAGCTGTTTTTT.

This clone was counted only a few times. This rearrangement joins TRBV28 to TRBJ1-4; D is uncertain. The germline CDR1 and CDR2 sequences are MDHEN and SYDVKM. CDR3 size: 14 residues. The V end was cut by 2 bases, the J end by 8 bases, with 12 bases between. The CDR3 loop is CASSLDGPEEKLFF. In DNA form, the CDR3 reads TGTGCCAGCAGTTTAGATGGACCTGAAGAAAAACTGTTTTTT.

Notes on this clone: Germline and junction disagree at one end, which may indicate a read error. This CDR3 is CASSSSTGAKFYEQYF. CDR3 nucleotide sequence: TGTGCTAGCAGTTCCTCGACAGGGGCAAAATTCTACGAGCAGTACTTC. The genes are TRBV7-7 and TRBJ2-7; TRBD1 matches 8 bases. The germline gives CDR1 SSHAT, CDR2 FNYEAQ (reference sequence). This CDR3 comprises 16 residues.

The chain employs TRBV2 and TRBJ2-7; D is unresolved. This CDR3 has 13 amino acids. Germline CDR1 SNHLY, CDR2 FYNNEI. Between the trimmed V and J ends, which lost 3 bases and 5 bases, there was a span of 11 bases. The CDR3 DNA reads as TGTGCCAGCAGTGAGATTCAGAAGGACGAGCAGTACTTC. Its protein product is CASSEIQKDEQYF.

The J gene is TRBJ2-1, the V gene TRBV10-3; 16 bases match TRBD2. Losses at the gene ends were 4 bases for V and 9 bases for J; bases not matched to a gene: 3. This CDR3 region has 15 residues. Germline CDR1 ENHRY, CDR2 SYGVKD. The CDR3 bases are TGTGCCATCAGTGGCGGGACTAGCGGGAGGGTTGAGCAGTTCTTC. Translated, it gives CAISGGTSGRVEQFF.

The rearrangement uses TRBV29-1 and TRBJ2-7; D call uncertain. Per the germline V gene, CDR1 is SQVTM and CDR2 is ANQGSEA. The V end was cut by 2 bases, the J end by 4 bases, with 6 bases between. The CDR3 is made up of 11 amino acids. CDR3 sequence reads: CSVELGYEQYF. The CDR3 nucleotides are TGCAGCGTTGAACTGGGTTACGAGCAGTACTTC.

The genes are TRBV29-1 and TRBJ1-1; D perhaps matches TRBD1 (6 bases). The CDR3 sequence is 13 residues long. Germline-derived CDR1 and CDR2 are SQVTM and ANQGSEA. The V and J ends lost 7 bases and 3 bases respectively, with 15 bases between them. The CDR3 region has the DNA TGCAGCGCCAGTAAGGACAGCTACACTGAAGCTTTCTTT. Translated: CSASKDSYTEAFF. Together with reference TRBV29-1 and TRBJ1-1, the CDR3 gives the full variable domain: SAVISQKPSRDICQRGTSLTIQCQVDSQVTMMFWYRQQPGQSLTLIATANQGSEATYESGFVIDKFPISRPNLTFSTLTVSNMSPEDSSIYLCSASKDSYTEAFFGQGTRLTVV.

This chain joins TRBV2 and TRBJ1-4, with D possibly TRBD1 on 6 matching bases. Trimming pared 8 bases from V and 8 bases from J, leaving 9 bases between. Germline assignment: CDR1 SNHLY and CDR2 FYNNEI. This CDR3 has 11 residues. CDR3 DNA sequence: TGTGCCAGCCACAGGGAGGAAAAACTGTTTTTT. Its translation is CASHREEKLFF.

The genes are TRBV5-1 and TRBJ2-2; D remains ambiguous. This CDR3 has 15 residues. Germline assignment: CDR1 SGHRS and CDR2 YFSETQ. The germline V and J ends were trimmed by 4 bases and 1 base, with 11 bases remaining between them. Written as DNA, the CDR3 is TGCGCCAGCAGCCCACCAGACGGGAACACCGGGGAGCTGTTTTTT. Its translation is CASSPPDGNTGELFF.

The chain combines TRBV20-1 with TRBJ2-5; D might be TRBD2 (6 bases). The CDR3 is made up of 11 amino acids. Germline V gene sequence: CDR1 DFQATT, CDR2 SNEGSKA (reference sequence). The CDR3 here is CRGGSAETQYF. DNA for the CDR3: TGCAGGGGGGGTAGCGCAGAGACCCAGTACTTC.

The DNA for the CDR3 is TGTGCCAGCTCACCGGACAGGGGGCCCGGAAACATTCAGTACTTC. This codes for CASSPDRGPGNIQYF. The chain uses TRBV18 and TRBJ2-4, with 11 bases lining up with TRBD1. The CDR3 consists of 15 residues. The V gene's germline CDR1 is KGHSH and CDR2 LQKENI. V shed 3 bases, J shed 6 bases, and the junction held 4 bases outside the gene matches.